The TCR beta chain described here comes from a study of T-cell reconstitution after alpha-beta-depleted transplantation in children. Findings of the study overall: It was surviving recipient T cells and thymic progenitors that gave some patients high TCRbeta diversity at day 60.

A library of TCRbeta sequences, prepared with unique molecular identifiers, was generated. TCRdb processed the PCR reads anew with MiXCR; each CDR3 protein has one entry. The sample shows fewer than 550,000 distinct CDR3 sequences, about an eighth of them seen only once. Per germline, CDR1 LGHNA and CDR2 YSLEER. The V gene end was trimmed by 2 bases and the J gene end by 7 bases; junction bases not matched to a gene: 7. The CDR3 consists of 16 residues. Concerning this clonotype itself: Its antigen is still unknown.

The receptor was isolated from a female patient aged 2-15 years who had a stem cell transplant for aplastic anemia, so the T cells may come from the graft donor. This chain joins TRBV4-3 and TRBJ1-6; 8 bases are a match to TRBD1. The sequenced sample was PBMCs, mostly from graft donor cells, obtained 180 days after TCRalphabeta/CD19-depleted stem cell transplant. The CDR3, as DNA: TGCGCCAGCAGCCAACTACAGGGGGTACGGAATTCACCCCTCCACTTT. Its protein product is CASSQLQGVRNSPLHF.